There are many counts of the clone carrying this T cell receptor (beta chain). Per the germline V gene, CDR1 is DFQATT and CDR2 is SNEGSKA (reference sequence). The CDR3 length is 15 residues. With V trimmed by 3 bases and J by 5 bases, 11 bases remained unmatched. TCRbeta library construction was performed incorporating unique molecular identifiers. Using its own MiXCR run on the PCR reads, TCRdb lists one record per CDR3 protein. Of 600,000 to 700,000 distinct CDR3 sequences listed, 16% are singletons. This sample stems from a study of T-cell reconstitution after alpha-beta-depleted transplantation in children.

This receptor was identified in a human donor who donated a stem cell graft to a child with acute myeloid leukemia. The sample consisted of PBMCs from the stem cell graft donor, taken from the stem cell graft. J is TRBJ2-7 and V is TRBV20-1; 9 nucleotides line up with TRBD1. The CDR3 coding sequence is TGCAGTGCTAGGGATAACAGGGGGCAGATCGACGAGCAGTACTTC. Translated: CSARDNRGQIDEQYF.